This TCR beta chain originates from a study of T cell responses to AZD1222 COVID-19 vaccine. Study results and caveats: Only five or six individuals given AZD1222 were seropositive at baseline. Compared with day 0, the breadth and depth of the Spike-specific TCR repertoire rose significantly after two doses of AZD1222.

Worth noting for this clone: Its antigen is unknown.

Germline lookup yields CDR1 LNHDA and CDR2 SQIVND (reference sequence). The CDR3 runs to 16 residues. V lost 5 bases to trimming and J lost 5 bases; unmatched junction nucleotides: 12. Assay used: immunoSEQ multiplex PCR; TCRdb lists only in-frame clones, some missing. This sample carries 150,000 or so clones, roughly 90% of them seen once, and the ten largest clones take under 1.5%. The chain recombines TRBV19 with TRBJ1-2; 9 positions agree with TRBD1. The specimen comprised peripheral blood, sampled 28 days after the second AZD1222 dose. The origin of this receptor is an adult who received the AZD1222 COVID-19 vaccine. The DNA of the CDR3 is TGTGCCAGTAGTTTATCCGGGACAGGGTATGGGTATGGCTACACCTTC. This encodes CASSLSGTGYGYGYTF. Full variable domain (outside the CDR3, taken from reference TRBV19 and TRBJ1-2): DGGITQSPKYLFRKEGQNVTLSCEQNLNHDAMYWYRQDPGQGLRLIYYSQIVNDFQKGDIAEGYSVSREKKESFPLTVTSAQKNPTAFYLCASSLSGTGYGYGYTFGSGTRLTVV.